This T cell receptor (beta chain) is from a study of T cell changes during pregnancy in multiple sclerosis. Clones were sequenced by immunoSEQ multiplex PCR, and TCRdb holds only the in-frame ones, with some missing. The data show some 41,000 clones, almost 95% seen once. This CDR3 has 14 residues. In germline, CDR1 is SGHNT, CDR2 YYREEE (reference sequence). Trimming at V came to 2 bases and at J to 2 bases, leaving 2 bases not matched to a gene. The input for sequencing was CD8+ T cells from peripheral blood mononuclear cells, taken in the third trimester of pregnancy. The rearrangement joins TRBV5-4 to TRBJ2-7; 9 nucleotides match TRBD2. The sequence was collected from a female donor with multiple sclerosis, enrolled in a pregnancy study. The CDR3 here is CASSFSGRPYEQYF. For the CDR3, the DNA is TGTGCCAGCAGCTTTAGCGGGAGACCCTACGAGCAGTACTTC.